One T cell receptor beta chain is described in this entry. This beta chain is off target for a library built for alpha chains, so its abundance means little. Via MiXCR, TCRdb re-called the 5' RACE reads, giving one row per CDR3 protein. The sample lists around 4,400 distinct CDR3 sequences, 30% to 40% occurring once. This specimen belongs to a study of spatial heterogeneity in lung cancer. For the study at large: More beta-chain than alpha-chain sequences were consistently detected.

The CDR3 has 16 amino acids. J was trimmed by 7 bases and V by 4 bases; bases with no gene match: 11. Germline assignment: CDR1 SGHRS and CDR2 YFSETQ. Regarding time point: sample taken at primary tumor resection. The authors sequenced whole RNA from tumor, nontumor lung or frozen PBMC without sorting. The sequence was collected from a male donor with early-stage non-small cell lung cancer. This specimen was PBMCs, taken at surgery. The V gene is TRBV5-1, the J gene TRBJ2-3; 11 bases are a match to TRBD2. This chain's CDR3 is CASSPNIAGGPNTQYF. The CDR3 nucleotides read TGCGCCAGCAGCCCTAATATAGCGGGAGGGCCGAATACGCAGTATTTT.